This T cell receptor (beta chain) was captured by sequencing in a study of PD-L1 blockade in urothelial cancer. CDR1 is SGHRS, CDR2 YFSETQ, per germline. The CDR3 consists of 14 residues. V lost 4 bases, J lost 5 bases, and 13 bases lay in between. Here immunoSEQ multiplex PCR was the method, and the copy in TCRdb shows in-frame clones only, minus some. The sample consists of about 45,000 clones, about 90% of them appearing once. The time point denotes: peripheral blood 6 weeks after treatment start. Sequencing was performed on PBMCs, taken around atezolizumab (anti-PD-L1) treatment. The clonotype comes from an older man with urothelial cancer. This chain connects TRBV5-1 to TRBJ2-1, with D perhaps TRBD2 (6 bases). The CDR3 protein is CASSPRDLNNEQFF. CDR3 in DNA: TGCGCCAGCAGCCCCCGGGACTTGAACAATGAGCAGTTCTTC.